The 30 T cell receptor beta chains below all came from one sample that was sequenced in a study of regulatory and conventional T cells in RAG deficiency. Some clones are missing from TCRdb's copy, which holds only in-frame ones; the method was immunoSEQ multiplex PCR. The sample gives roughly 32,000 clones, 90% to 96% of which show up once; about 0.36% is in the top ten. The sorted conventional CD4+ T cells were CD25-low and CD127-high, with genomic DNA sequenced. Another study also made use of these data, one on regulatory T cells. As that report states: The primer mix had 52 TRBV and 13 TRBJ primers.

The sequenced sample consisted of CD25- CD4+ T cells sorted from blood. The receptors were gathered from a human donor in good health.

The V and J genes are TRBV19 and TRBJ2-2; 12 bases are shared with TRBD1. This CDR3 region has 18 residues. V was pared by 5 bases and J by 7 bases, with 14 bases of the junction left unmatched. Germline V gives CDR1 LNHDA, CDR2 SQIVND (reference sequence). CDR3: CASSPTGQGAQKVGELFF. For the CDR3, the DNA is TGTGCCAGTAGTCCCACGGGACAGGGGGCGCAAAAAGTCGGGGAGCTGTTTTTT.

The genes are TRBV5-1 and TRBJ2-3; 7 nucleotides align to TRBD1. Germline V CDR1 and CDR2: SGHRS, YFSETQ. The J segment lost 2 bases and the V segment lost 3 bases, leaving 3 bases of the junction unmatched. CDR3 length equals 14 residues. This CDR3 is CASSWDSTTDTQYF. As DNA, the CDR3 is TGCGCCAGCAGCTGGGACAGCACCACAGATACGCAGTATTTT.

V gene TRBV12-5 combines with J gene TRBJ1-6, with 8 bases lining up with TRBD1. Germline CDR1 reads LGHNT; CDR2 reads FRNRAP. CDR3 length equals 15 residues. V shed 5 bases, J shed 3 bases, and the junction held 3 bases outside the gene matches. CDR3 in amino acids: CASGTGTGYNSPLHF. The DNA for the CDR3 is TGTGCTAGTGGTACCGGGACAGGCTATAATTCACCCCTCCACTTT.

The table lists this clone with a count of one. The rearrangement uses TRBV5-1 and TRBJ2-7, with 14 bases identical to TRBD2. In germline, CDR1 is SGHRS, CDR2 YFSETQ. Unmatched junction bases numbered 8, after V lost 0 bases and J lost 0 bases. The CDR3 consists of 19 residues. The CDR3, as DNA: TGCGCCAGCAGCTTGGAATTTGGACTAGCGGGAGGAACCTCCTACGAGCAGTACTTC. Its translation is CASSLEFGLAGGTSYEQYF.

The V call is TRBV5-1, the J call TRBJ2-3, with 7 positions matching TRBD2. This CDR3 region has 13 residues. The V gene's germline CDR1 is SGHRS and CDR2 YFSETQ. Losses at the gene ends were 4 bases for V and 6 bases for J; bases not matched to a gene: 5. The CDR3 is CASSLGRADTQYF. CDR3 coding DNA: TGCGCCAGCAGCCTAGGGAGGGCCGATACGCAGTATTTT.

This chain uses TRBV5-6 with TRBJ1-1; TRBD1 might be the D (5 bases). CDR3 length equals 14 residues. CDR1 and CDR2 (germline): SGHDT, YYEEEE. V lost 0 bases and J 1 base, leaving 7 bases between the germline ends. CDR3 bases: TGTGCCAGCAGCTTGGACAGGCCGAACACTGAAGCTTTCTTT. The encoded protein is CASSLDRPNTEAFF.

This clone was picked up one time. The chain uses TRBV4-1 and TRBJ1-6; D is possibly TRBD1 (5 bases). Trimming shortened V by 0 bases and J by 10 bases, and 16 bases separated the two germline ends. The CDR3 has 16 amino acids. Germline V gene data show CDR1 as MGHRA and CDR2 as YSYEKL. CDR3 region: CASSQDPSGRGSPLHF. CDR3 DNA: TGCGCCAGCAGCCAAGACCCCTCAGGGAGGGGATCACCCCTCCACTTT.

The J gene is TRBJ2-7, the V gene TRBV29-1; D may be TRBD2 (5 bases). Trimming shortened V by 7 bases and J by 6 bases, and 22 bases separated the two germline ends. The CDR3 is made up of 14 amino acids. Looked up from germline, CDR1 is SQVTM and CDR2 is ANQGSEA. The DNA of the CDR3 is TGCAGCGCCCTAGGACTCCCCTGGAAAACCGAGCAGTACTTC. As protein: CSALGLPWKTEQYF.

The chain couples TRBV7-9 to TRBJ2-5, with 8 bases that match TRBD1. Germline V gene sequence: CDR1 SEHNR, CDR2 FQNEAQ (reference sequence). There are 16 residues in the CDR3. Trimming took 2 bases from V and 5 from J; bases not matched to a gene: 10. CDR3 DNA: TGTGCCAGCAGCTTACGGCGGACAGGGAAAGGGGAGACCCAGTACTTC. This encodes CASSLRRTGKGETQYF.

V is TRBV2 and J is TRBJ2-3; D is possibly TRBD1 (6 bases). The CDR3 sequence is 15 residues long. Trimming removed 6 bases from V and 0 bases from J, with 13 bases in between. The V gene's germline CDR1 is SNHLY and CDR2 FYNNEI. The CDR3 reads CASSSRQASTDTQYF. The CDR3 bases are TGTGCCAGCAGCTCTAGACAGGCTAGCACAGATACGCAGTATTTT.

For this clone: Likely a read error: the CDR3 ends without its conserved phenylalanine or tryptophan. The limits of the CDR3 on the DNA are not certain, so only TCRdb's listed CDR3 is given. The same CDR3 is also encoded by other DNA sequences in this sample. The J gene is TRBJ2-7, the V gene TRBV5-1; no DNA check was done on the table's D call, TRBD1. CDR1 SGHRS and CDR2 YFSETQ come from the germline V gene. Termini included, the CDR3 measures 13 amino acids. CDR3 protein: CASSCVKGATKQA.

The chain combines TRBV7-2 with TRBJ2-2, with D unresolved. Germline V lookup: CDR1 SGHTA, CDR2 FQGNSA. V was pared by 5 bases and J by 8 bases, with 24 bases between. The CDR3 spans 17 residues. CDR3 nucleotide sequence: TGTGCCAGCAGCCCTTCGGCCCTTGGGCTTTTTTGGGGGGAGCTGTTTTTT. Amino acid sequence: CASSPSALGLFWGELFF.

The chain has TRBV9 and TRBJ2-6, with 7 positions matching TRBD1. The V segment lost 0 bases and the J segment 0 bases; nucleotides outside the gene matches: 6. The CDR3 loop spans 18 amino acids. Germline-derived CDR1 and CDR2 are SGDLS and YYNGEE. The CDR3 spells CASSVVTGAYSGANVLTF. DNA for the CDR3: TGTGCCAGCAGCGTAGTTACAGGGGCCTACTCTGGGGCCAACGTCCTGACTTTC.

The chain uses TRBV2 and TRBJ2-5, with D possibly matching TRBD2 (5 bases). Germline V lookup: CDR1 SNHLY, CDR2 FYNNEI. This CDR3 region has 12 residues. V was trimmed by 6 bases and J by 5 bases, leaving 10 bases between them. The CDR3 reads CASRGSRETQYF. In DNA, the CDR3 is TGTGCCAGCAGGGGGAGTCGGGAGACCCAGTACTTC.

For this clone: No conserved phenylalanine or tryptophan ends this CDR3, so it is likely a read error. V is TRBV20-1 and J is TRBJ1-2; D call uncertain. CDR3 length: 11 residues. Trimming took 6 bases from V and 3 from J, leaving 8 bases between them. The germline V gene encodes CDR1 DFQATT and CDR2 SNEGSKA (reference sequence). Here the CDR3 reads CSAPRDYGYTL. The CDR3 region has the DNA TGCAGTGCGCCGAGGGACTATGGCTACACCCTC.

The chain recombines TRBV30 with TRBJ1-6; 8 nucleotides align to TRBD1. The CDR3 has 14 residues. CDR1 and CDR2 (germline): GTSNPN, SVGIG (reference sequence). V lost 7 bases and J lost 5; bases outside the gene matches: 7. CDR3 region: CAFRQGLNNSPLHF. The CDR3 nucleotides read TGTGCCTTCCGACAGGGGCTGAATAATTCACCCCTCCACTTT.

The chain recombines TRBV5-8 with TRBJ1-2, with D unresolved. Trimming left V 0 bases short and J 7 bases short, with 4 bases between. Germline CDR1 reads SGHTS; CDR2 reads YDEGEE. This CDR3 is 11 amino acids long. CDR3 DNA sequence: TGTGCCAGCAGCTTGGTCGGTGGCTACACCTTC. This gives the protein CASSLVGGYTF. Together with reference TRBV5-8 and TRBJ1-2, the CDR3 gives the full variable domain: EAGVTQSPTHLIKTRGQQATLRCSPISGHTSVYWYQQALGLGLQFLLWYDEGEERNRGNFPPRFSGRQFPNYSSELNVNALELEDSALYLCASSLVGGYTFGSGTRLTVV.

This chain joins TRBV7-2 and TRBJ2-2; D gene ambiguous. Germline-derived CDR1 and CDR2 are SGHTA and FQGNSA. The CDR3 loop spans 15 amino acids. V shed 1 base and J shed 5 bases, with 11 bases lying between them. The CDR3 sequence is CASSLGLPGTGELFF. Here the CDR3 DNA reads TGTGCCAGCAGCTTAGGACTGCCCGGGACCGGGGAGCTGTTTTTT.

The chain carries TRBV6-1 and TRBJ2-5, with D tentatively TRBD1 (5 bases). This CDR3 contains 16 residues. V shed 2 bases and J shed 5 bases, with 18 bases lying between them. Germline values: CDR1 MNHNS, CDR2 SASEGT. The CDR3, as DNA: TGTGCCAGCAGTGAATGGGGCAGTATTCGGCAGGAGACCCAGTACTTC. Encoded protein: CASSEWGSIRQETQYF.

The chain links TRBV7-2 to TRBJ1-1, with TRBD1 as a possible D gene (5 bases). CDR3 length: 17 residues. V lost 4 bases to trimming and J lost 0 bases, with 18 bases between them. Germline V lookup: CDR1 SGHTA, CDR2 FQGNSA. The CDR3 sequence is CASSSQLGRGMNTEAFF. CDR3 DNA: TGTGCCAGCAGCTCTCAACTAGGGAGGGGTATGAACACTGAAGCTTTCTTT.

DNA of the CDR3: TGTGCCTGGAGTGTACCGGGGTACTATGGCTACACCTTC. The encoded protein is CAWSVPGYYGYTF. This chain links TRBV30 with TRBJ1-2, with D hard to call. V lost 0 bases and J 3 bases, leaving 8 bases between the germline ends. Looked up from germline, CDR1 is GTSNPN and CDR2 is SVGIG (reference sequence). The CDR3 has 13 residues.

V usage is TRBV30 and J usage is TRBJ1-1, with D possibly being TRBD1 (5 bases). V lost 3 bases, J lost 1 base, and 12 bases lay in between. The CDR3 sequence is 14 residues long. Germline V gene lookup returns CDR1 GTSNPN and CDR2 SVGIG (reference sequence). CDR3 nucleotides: TGTGCCTGGAGGGGCGGGACCCCGAACACTGAAGCTTTCTTT. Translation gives CAWRGGTPNTEAFF.

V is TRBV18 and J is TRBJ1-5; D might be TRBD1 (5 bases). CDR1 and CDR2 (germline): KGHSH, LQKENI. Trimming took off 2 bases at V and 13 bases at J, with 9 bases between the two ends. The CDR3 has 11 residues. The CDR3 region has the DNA TGTGCCAGCTCACCAGGAAAGGGGCAGCATTTT. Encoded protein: CASSPGKGQHF.

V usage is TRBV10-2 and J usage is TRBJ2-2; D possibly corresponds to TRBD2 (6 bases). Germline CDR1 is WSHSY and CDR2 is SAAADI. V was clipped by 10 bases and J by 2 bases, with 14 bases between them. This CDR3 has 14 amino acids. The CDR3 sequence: CATVGRLNTGELFF. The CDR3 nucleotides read TGCGCCACCGTGGGGAGGTTAAACACCGGGGAGCTGTTTTTT.

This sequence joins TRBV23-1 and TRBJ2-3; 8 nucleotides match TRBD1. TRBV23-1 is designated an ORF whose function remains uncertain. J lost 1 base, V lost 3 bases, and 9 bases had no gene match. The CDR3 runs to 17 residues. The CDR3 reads CASSHWTGRNRTDTQYF. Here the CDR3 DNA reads TGCGCCAGCAGTCATTGGACAGGGAGGAATCGCACAGATACGCAGTATTTT.

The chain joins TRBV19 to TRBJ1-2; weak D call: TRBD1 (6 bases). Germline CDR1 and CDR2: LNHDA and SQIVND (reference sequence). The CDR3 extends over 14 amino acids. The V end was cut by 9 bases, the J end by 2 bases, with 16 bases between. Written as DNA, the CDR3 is TGTGCCAGCACTACAGGGCCCGACAACTATGGCTACACCTTC. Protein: CASTTGPDNYGYTF.

The CDR3 loop is CASSLQGQGTEAFF. CDR3 bases: TGCGCCAGCAGCTTACAGGGGCAGGGCACTGAAGCTTTCTTT. V usage is TRBV5-1 and J usage is TRBJ1-1; 7 nucleotides agree with TRBD1. There are 14 residues in the CDR3. CDR1 SGHRS and CDR2 YFSETQ come from the germline V gene. J was trimmed by 4 bases and V by 2 bases; bases with no gene match: 5.

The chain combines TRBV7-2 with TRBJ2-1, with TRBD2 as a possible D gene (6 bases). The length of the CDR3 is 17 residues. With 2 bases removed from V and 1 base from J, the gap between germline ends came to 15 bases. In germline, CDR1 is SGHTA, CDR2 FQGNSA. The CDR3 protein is CASSLSPLASSYNEQFF. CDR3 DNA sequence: TGTGCCAGCAGCTTATCTCCACTAGCATCGTCCTACAATGAGCAGTTCTTC.

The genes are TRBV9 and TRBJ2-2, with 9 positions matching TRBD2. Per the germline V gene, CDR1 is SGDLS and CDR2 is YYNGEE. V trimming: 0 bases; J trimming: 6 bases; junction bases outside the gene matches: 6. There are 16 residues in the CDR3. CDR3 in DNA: TGTGCCAGCAGCGTAGTGTATAGCGGGAGATCCGGGGAGCTGTTTTTT. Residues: CASSVVYSGRSGELFF.

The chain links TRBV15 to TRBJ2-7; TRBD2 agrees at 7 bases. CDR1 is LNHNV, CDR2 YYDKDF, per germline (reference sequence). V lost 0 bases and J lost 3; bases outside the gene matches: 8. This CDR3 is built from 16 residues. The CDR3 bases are TGTGCCACCAGCAGAGAAGTGTGGGAGGGCTTCTACGAGCAGTACTTC. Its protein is CATSREVWEGFYEQYF. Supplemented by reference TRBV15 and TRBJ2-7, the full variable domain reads DAMVIQNPRYQVTQFGKPVTLSCSQTLNHNVMYWYQQKSSQAPKLLFHYYDKDFNNEADTPDNFQSRRPNTSFCFLDIRSPGLGDTAMYLCATSREVWEGFYEQYFGPGTRLTVT.